One T cell receptor beta chain is described in this entry. These data come from a study of cytomegalovirus exposure and HLA in healthy donors. The PCR ran on 60 Vbeta and 13 Jbeta primers. Sequencing used immunoSEQ multiplex PCR; TCRdb keeps in-frame clones, though not all of them. The sample comprises roughly 130,000 clones, roughly three quarters of which are singletons, and around 2% rests with the top ten. The donors, nominally healthy at sampling, likely had unrecorded immune exposures. The CDR3 is made up of 14 amino acids. Trimming shortened V by 3 bases and J by 4 bases, and 10 bases separated the two germline ends. In germline, CDR1 is LNHDA, CDR2 SQIVND (reference sequence).

The sample consisted of PBMCs. The chain couples TRBV19 to TRBJ1-5, with a weak D call TRBD1 (5 bases). The source of this sequence is a woman in her thirties or forties in good health and CMV-seronegative. For the CDR3, the DNA is TGTGCCAGTAGTATCGGGAGACAGAATCAGCCCCAGCATTTT. This gives the protein CASSIGRQNQPQHF.